These 4 T cell receptor beta chains were all obtained from the same sample, sequenced in a study of blood T cell repertoires in COVID-19. Sequenced by immunoSEQ multiplex PCR; TCRdb stores in-frame clones only, minus some. The data contain 150,000 to 200,000 clones, 88% of them singletons. The source material was PBMCs or T cells enriched from blood (not recorded which). Receptor source: a young woman who had recovered from COVID-19.

The chain carries TRBV14 and TRBJ2-5; no clear D. Trimming removed 4 bases from V and 1 base from J, with 13 bases in between. Germline assignment: CDR1 SGHDN and CDR2 FVKESK. The CDR3 loop spans 15 amino acids. CDR3 in DNA: TGTGCCAGCAGCCCTGGCGGTAAAATCCAAGAGACCCAGTACTTC. Amino acids: CASSPGGKIQETQYF.

V and J are TRBV7-2 and TRBJ1-2, with a tentative D call TRBD1 (5 bases). The V end was cut by 7 bases, the J end by 2 bases, with 14 bases between. The CDR3 runs 14 residues. CDR1 and CDR2 (germline): SGHTA, FQGNSA. The CDR3 here is CASNPRVLNYGYTF. In nucleotides, the CDR3 is TGTGCCAGCAACCCCAGGGTCCTGAACTATGGCTACACCTTC.

This clone has only a few counts. The chain carries TRBV7-3 and TRBJ2-7; weak D call: TRBD2 (6 bases). Trimming removed 5 bases from V and 0 bases from J, with 17 bases in between. Per germline, CDR1 SGHTA and CDR2 FQGTGA. The CDR3 length is 16 residues. The CDR3 region has the DNA TGTGCCAGCAGCCTCCGTTCAGCGGGCAGCTCCTACGAGCAGTACTTC. It specifies CASSLRSAGSSYEQYF.

The chain is built from TRBV28 and TRBJ1-1; possible D gene TRBD1, 5 bases. The CDR3 is made up of 21 amino acids. Germline lookup yields CDR1 MDHEN and CDR2 SYDVKM. The V and J ends lost 7 bases and 5 bases respectively, with 38 bases between them. The CDR3: CASNIMEGFPWSGARETEAFF. CDR3 bases: TGTGCCAGCAATATCATGGAGGGGTTCCCCTGGTCCGGGGCTAGGGAAACTGAAGCTTTCTTT.